This T cell receptor beta chain was recorded in a study of T cells after yellow fever vaccination (dated by TCRdb to the late 2010s). Regarding the study in general: The SMART-Seq v4 Ultra Low Input RNA kit was used to prepare libraries from fractions with low cell numbers. Bulk TCR alpha and beta repertoires were sequenced longitudinally to track T-cell clones before and after primary and booster YFV17D yellow fever vaccination. The cohort comprised two healthy male donors, one aged 18 to 29 and one aged 30 to 40 years. Bulk PBMC replicates and cell subsets were isolated from blood drawn at multiple timepoints before and after both primary and secondary immunization. What the work shows at the level of the full study, not this receptor alone: After the booster, most of the clones that had expanded following primary vaccination were detected again (roughly 96% of CD4 and around 90% of CD8), which suggests that memory was broadly maintained. The secondary T-cell response was found to be weaker but faster than the primary response, with a peak reached on day 5 rather than on day 15. Only a couple of donors were included in the study, so the extent to which the findings can be generalized is limited. Computational filtering was needed because FACS-sorted repertoires could contain abundant contaminating clonotypes from the bulk population. A small fraction of clonotypes showed up in both the CD4 and CD8 compartments, probably as a result of convergent recombination.

The cysteine opens and the phenylalanine closes a CDR3 of 12 amino acids. Solely the CDR3 DNA is kept, with 36 bases framed from the first base. Between the V and J ends, shortened by 3 bases and 2 bases respectively, the junction contains 3 bases. CDR1 SGHTA and CDR2 FQGNSA were looked up in the germline V gene. This clonotype came up many times. The clone's antigen remains unknown. The sample holds no much larger clone one base away, and base qualities are not on file. Reads for this sample came from an Illumina NovaSeq 6000. Synthesis of TCR cDNA relied on 5'RACE template switching, a step that introduced a universal primer site along with unique molecular identifiers. cDNA synthesis was primed from both the TCR alpha and TCR beta constant segments. Libraries were amplified in two PCR steps, with sample barcodes and sequencing adapters added in the second step. Sequencing of libraries was performed on Illumina HiSeq 2500 (2x100 bp) or NovaSeq (2x150 bp). Turning to the authors' computational methods: MIGEC was used to demultiplex reads and collapse the reads into UMI consensus sequences, and MiXCR was used for V(D)J alignment. Vaccine-responding clonotypes were defined with edgeR using replicate PBMC samples, requiring FDR below 0.01 and a log2 fold change above 5 up to day 15. CD4 or CD8 identity was assigned to each bulk clonotype according to whether the clonotype was present at higher abundance in the sequenced CD4 repertoire or the sequenced CD8 repertoire. TCRdb ran its own pipeline on the public reads, namely fastp trimming at Q25 and MiXCR clone calling, and kept in-frame beta chains. When rows share a CDR3 protein, they turn into one entry using the most common DNA and genes. These V and J calls derive from TCRdb rather than the authors' analysis. The sample table shows 250,000 to 300,000 distinct CDR3 sequences, and roughly 5% are seen once. Roughly 3.5% of the sample is in the top ten clones.

The sample's treatment or condition label, in plain terms: live attenuated yellow fever vaccine strain. PBMCs were isolated from peripheral blood using a standard Ficoll-Paque protocol. Dynabeads CD4 and CD8 positive selection kits were used to isolate CD4 and CD8 T-cell fractions. TriZol was used to extract RNA from bulk PBMCs, CD4 and CD8 fractions, and dextramer-positive and dextramer-negative fractions. The chain employs TRBV7-2 and TRBJ2-3; the D gene identity is not certain. The TCR was taken from a man aged 18 to 29 who received the YFV17D yellow fever vaccine. The source material was CD4+ T cells sorted from PBMCs, sampled on the day of the yellow fever booster vaccination. The CDR3 protein: CASSFYTDTQYF. The bases read TGTGCCAGCAGCTTTTACACAGATACGCAGTATTTT.